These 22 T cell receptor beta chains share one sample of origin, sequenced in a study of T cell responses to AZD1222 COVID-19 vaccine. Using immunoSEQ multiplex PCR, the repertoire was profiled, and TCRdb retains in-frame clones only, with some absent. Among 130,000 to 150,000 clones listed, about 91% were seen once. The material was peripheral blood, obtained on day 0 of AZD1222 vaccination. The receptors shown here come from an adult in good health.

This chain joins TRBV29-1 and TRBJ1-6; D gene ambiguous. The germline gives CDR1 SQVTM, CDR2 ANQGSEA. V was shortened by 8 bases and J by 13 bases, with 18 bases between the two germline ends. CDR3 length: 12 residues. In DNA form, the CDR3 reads TGCAGCTTCCGGGTCGTCGTTCACCCCCTCCACTTT. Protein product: CSFRVVVHPLHF. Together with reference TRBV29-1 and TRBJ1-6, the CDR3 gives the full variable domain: SAVISQKPSRDICQRGTSLTIQCQVDSQVTMMFWYRQQPGQSLTLIATANQGSEATYESGFVIDKFPISRPNLTFSTLTVSNMSPEDSSIYLCSFRVVVHPLHFGNGTRLTVT.

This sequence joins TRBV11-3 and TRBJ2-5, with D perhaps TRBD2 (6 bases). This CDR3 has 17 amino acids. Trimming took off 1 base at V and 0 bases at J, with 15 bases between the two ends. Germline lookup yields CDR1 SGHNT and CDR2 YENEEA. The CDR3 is CASSLGWTTAYQETQYF. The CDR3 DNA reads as TGTGCCAGCAGCTTAGGGTGGACTACCGCGTACCAAGAGACCCAGTACTTC.

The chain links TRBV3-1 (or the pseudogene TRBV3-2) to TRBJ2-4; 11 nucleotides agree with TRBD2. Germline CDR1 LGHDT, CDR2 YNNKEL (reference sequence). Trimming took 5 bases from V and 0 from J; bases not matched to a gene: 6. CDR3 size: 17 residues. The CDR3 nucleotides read TGTGCCAGCAGCTTCAGACTAGCGGGGAGAGCCAAAAACATTCAGTACTTC. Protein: CASSFRLAGRAKNIQYF.

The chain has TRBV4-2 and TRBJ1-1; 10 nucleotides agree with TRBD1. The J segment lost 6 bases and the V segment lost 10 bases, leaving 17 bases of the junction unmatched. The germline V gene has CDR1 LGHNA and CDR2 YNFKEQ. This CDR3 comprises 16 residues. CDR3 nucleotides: TGTGCCACGAGAGACAGGGGGCGTCTGGCGGGCTCTGAAGCTTTCTTT. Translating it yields CATRDRGRLAGSEAFF.

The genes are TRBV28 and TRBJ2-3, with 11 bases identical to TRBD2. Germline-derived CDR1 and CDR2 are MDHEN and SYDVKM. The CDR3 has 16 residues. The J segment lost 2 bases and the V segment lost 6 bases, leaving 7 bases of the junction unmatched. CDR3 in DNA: TGTGCCAGCAGCGCCCCACTAGCGGGAGTCACAGATACGCAGTATTTT. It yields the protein CASSAPLAGVTDTQYF.

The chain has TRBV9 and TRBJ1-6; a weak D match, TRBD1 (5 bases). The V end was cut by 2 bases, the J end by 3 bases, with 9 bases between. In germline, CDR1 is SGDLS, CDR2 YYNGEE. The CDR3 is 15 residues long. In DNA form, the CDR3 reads TGTGCCAGCAGCGTCGGGACGGTCTATAATTCACCCCTCCACTTT. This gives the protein CASSVGTVYNSPLHF.

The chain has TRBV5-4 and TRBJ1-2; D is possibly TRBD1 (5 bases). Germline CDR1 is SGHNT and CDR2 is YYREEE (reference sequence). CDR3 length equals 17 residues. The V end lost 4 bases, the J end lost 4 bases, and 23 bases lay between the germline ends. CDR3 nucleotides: TGTGCCAGCAGCCCACGGGGGGGTGGCAGCCAAGGCTATGGCTACACCTTC. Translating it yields CASSPRGGGSQGYGYTF.

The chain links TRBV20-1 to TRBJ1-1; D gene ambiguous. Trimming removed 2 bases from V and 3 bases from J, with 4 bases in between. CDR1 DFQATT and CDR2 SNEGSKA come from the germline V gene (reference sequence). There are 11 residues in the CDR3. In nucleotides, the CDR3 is TGCAGTGCTAGACGGGACACTGAAGCTTTCTTT. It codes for CSARRDTEAFF.

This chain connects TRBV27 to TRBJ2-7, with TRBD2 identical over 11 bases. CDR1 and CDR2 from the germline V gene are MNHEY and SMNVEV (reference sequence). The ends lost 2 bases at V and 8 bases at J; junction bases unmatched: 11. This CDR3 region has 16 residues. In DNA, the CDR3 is TGTGCCAGCAGTTTAGGGTGGACTAGCGGGCTGTTTAAGCAGTACTTC. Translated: CASSLGWTSGLFKQYF.

As DNA, the CDR3 is TGTGCCAGCATCCCCGAAGGGGGGTGGACTGAAGCTTTCTTT. The encoded protein is CASIPEGGWTEAFF. The chain joins TRBV2 to TRBJ1-1, with D perhaps TRBD1 (6 bases). The CDR3 is made up of 14 amino acids. Germline-derived CDR1 and CDR2 are SNHLY and FYNNEI. The V gene lost 7 bases and the J gene lost 5 bases, with 17 bases spanning the gap. Filled out from reference TRBV2 and TRBJ1-1, the complete variable domain reads EPEVTQTPSHQVTQMGQEVILRCVPISNHLYFYWYRQILGQKVEFLVSFYNNEISEKSEIFDDQFSVERPDGSNFTLKIRSTKLEDSAMYFCASIPEGGWTEAFFGQGTRLTVV.

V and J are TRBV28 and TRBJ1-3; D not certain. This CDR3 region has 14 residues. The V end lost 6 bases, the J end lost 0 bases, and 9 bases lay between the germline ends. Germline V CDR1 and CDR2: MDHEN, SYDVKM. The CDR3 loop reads CASSWTGSGNTIYF. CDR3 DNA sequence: TGTGCCAGCAGCTGGACTGGCTCTGGAAACACCATATATTTT.

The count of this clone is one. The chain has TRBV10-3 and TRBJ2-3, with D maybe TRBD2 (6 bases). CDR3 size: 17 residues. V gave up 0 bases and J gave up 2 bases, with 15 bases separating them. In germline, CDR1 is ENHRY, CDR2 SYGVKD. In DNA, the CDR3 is TGTGCCATCAGTGAGTCCCCCCGTGGGGGGACCACAGATACGCAGTATTTT. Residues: CAISESPRGGTTDTQYF.

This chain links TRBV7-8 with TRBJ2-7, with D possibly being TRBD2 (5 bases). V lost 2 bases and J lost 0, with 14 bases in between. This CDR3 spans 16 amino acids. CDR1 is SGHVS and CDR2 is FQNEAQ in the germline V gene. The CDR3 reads CASSLFERRSSYEQYF. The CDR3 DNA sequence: TGTGCCAGCAGCTTATTCGAGCGGAGAAGCTCCTACGAGCAGTACTTC.

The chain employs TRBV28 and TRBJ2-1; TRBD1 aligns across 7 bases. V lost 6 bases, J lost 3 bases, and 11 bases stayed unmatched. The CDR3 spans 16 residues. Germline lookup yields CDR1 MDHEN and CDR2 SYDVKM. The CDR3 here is CASSSGQNLNYNEQFF. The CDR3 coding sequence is TGTGCCAGCAGCTCGGGACAGAACTTAAACTACAATGAGCAGTTCTTC.

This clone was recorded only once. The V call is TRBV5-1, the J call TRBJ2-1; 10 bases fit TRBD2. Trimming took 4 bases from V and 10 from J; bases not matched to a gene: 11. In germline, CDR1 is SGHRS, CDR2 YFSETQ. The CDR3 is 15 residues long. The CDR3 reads CASSVGLATGGEQFF. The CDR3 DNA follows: TGCGCCAGCAGCGTGGGACTAGCGACAGGCGGCGAGCAGTTCTTC.

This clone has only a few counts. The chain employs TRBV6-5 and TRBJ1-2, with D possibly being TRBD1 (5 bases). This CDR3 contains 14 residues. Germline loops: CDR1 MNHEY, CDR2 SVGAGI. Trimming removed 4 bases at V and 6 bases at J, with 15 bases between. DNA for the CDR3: TGTGCCAGCAGTTCCTTTCCGGGACGCGATGGCTACACCTTC. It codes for CASSSFPGRDGYTF.

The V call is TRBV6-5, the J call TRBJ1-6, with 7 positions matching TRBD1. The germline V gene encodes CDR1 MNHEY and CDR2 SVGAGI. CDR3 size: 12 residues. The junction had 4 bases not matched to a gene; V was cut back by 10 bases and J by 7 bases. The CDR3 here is CATGQKNSPLHF. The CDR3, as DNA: TGTGCCACGGGACAGAAAAATTCACCCCTCCACTTT.

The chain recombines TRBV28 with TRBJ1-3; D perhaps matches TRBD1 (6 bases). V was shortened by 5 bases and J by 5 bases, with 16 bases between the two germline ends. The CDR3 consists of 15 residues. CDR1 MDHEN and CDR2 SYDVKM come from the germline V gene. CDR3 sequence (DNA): TGTGCCAGCAGTCCCCGGCGGGGGCTACGAAACACCATATATTTT. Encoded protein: CASSPRRGLRNTIYF.

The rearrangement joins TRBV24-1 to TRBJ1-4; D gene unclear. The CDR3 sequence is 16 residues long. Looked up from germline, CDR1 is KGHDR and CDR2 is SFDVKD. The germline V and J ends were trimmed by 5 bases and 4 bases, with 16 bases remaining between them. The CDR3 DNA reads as TGTGCCACCAGTGGTGGGCCGGACGGATATAATGAAAAACTGTTTTTT. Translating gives CATSGGPDGYNEKLFF.

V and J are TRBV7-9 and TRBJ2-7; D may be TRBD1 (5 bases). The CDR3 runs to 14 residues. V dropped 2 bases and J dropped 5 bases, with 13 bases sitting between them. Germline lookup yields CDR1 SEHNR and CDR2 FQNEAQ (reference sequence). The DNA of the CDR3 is TGTGCCAGCAGCTTATGGGGCCAGGGCAACGAGCAGTACTTC. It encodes CASSLWGQGNEQYF.

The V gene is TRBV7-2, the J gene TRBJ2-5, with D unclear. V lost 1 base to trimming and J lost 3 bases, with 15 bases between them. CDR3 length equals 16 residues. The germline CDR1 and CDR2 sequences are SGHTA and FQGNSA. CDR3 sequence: CASSLVALVREETQYF. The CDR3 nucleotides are TGTGCCAGCAGCTTAGTTGCACTGGTAAGGGAAGAGACCCAGTACTTC.

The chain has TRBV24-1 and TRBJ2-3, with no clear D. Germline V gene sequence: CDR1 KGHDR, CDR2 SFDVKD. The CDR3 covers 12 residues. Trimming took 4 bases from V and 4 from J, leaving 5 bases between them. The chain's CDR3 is CATSDAPDTQYF. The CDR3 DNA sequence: TGTGCCACCAGTGACGCCCCAGATACGCAGTATTTT.